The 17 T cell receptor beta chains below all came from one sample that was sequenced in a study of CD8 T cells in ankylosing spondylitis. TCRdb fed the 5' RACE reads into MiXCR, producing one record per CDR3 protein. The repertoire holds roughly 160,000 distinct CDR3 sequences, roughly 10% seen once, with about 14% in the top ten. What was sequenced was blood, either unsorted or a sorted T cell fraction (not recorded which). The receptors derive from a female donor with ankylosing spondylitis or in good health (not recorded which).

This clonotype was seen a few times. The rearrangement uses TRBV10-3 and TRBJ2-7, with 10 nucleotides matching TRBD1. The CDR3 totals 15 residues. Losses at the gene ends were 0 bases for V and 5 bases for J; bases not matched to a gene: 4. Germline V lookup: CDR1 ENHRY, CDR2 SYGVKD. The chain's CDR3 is CAISESGTGAHEQYF. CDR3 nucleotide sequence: TGTGCCATCAGTGAGTCGGGGACAGGGGCCCACGAGCAGTACTTC.

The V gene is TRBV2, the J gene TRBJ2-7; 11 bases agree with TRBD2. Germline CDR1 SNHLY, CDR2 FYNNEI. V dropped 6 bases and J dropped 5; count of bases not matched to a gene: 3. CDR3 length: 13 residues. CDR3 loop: CASRGLADNEQYF. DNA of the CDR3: TGTGCCAGCAGGGGACTAGCGGATAACGAGCAGTACTTC.

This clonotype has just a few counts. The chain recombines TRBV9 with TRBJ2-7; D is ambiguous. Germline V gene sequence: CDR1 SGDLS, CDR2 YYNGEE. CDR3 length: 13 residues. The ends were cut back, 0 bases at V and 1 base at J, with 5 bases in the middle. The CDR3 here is CASSVGNSYEQYF. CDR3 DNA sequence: TGTGCCAGCAGCGTAGGGAATTCCTACGAGCAGTACTTC.

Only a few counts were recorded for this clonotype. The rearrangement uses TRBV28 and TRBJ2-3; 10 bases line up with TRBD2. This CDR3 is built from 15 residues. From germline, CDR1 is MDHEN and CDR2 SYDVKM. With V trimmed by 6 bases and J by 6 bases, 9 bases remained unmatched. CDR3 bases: TGTGCCAGCAGGCTGGGCCTAGCGGGAGCTGATACGCAGTATTTT. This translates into CASRLGLAGADTQYF.

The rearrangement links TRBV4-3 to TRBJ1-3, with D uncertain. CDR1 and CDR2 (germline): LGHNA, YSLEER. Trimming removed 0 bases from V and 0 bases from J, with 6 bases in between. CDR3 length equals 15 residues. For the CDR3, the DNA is TGCGCCAGCAGCCAAGACAGAAACTCTGGAAACACCATATATTTT. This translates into CASSQDRNSGNTIYF.

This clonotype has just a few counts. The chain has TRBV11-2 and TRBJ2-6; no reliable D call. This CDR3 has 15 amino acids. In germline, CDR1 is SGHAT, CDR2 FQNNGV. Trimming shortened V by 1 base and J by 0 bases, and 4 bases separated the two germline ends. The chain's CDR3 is CASSLAGSGANVLTF. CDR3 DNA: TGTGCCAGCAGCTTAGCAGGCTCTGGGGCCAACGTCCTGACTTTC.

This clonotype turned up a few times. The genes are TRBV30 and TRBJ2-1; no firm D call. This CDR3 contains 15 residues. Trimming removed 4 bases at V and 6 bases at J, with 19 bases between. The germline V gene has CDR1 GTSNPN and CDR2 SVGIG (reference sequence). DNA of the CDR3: TGTGCCTGGAACGGGCAGGTCGTCTCCCTCAATGAGCAGTTCTTC. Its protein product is CAWNGQVVSLNEQFF.

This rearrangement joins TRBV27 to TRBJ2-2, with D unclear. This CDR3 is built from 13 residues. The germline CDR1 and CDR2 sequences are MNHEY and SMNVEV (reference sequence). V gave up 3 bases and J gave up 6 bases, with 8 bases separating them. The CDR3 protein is CASSFERAGELFF. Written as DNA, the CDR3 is TGTGCCAGCAGTTTCGAAAGGGCCGGGGAGCTGTTTTTT.

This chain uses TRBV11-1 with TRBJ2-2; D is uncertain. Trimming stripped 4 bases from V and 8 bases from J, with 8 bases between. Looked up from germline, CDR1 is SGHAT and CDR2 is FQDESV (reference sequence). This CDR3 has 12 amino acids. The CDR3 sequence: CASSSPEGELFF. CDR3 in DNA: TGTGCCAGCAGCTCTCCAGAGGGGGAGCTGTTTTTT.

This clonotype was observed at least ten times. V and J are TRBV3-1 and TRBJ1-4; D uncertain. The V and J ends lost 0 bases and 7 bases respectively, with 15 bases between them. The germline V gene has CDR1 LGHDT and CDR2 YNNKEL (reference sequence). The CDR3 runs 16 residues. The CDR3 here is CASSQDLREAGEKLFF. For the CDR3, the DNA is TGTGCCAGCAGCCAAGATTTACGCGAAGCGGGTGAAAAACTGTTTTTT.

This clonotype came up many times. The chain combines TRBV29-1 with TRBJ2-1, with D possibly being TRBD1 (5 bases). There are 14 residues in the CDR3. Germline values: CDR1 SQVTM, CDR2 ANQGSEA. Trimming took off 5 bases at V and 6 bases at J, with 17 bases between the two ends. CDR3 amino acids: CSVYEGAPTNEQFF. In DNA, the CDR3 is TGCAGCGTTTATGAAGGGGCGCCGACCAATGAGCAGTTCTTC.

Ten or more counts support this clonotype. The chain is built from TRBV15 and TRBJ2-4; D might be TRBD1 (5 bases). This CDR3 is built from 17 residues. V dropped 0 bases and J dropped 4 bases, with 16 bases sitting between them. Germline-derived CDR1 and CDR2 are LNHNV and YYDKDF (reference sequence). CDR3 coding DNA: TGTGCCACCAGCAGAGAAACGACCTTTGACAGAAAAAACATTCAGTACTTC. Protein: CATSRETTFDRKNIQYF.

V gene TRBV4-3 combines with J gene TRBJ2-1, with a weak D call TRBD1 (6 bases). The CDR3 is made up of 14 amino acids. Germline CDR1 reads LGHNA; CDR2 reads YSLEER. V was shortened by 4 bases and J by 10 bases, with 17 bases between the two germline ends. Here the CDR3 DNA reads TGCGCCAGCAGCCCTACTCGGACAGCCAGGGAGCAGTTCTTC. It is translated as CASSPTRTAREQFF.

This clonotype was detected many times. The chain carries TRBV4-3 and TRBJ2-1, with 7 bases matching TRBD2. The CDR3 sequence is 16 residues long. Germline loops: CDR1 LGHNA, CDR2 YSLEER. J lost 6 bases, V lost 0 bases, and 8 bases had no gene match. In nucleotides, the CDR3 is TGCGCCAGCAGCCAAGATTCGGCGGGAGCCACCAATGAGCAGTTCTTC. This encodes CASSQDSAGATNEQFF.

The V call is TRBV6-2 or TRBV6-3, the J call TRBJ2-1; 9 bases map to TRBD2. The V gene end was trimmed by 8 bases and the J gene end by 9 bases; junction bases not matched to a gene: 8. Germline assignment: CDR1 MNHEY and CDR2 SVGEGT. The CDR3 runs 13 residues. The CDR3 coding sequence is TGTGCCAGCGGACCCAATAGCGGGAGTGAGCAGTTCTTC. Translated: CASGPNSGSEQFF.

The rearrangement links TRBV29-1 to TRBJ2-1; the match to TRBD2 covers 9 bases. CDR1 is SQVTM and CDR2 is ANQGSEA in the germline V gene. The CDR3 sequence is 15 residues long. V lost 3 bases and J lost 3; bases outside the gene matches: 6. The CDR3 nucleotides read TGCAGCGTTGAGGGTACTAGCGGGTACTACAATGAGCAGTTCTTC. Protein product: CSVEGTSGYYNEQFF.

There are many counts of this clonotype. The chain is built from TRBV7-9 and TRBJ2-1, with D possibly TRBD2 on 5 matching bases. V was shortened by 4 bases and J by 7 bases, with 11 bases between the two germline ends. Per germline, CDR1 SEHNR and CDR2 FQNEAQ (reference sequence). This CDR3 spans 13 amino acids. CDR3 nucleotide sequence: TGTGCCAGCAGCTCACGGACTTTGAATGAGCAGTTCTTC. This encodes CASSSRTLNEQFF.